The entry that follows covers one TCR beta chain sequence. The antigen this receptor binds is unknown. No base qualities exist here, and no much larger clone lies one base off it. These data come from a study of blood T cell repertoires in COVID-19 (dated by TCRdb to about 2020). Describing the broader study: The collaborator samples originated in the United States, Italy and Spain and spanned the acute and convalescent phases of COVID-19. The prospective study material was composed of cDNA or gDNA derived from T cells, B-cell-depleted T cells, or PBMCs. A freely available public database, intended as a resource for researchers studying the immune response to SARS-CoV-2, is where the repertoires were released. The dataset comprised deeply sampled blood TCRbeta repertoires from subjects exposed to, actively infected with, or recovered from COVID-19. A de-identified subject ID, COVID-19 status, age in years and sex were almost always included in the sample metadata. Where HLA class I and class II types were available, the types were taken from metadata supplied by the sample provider, not from assay-based typing. Samples came from the ongoing ImmuneRACE study (first 160 participants) plus 1,254 subjects from 6 global collaborators. Study-wide findings and limitations: The quantity of clinical and demographic metadata differed by source and by participant and was supplied without curation.

TCRbeta CDR3 regions were amplified from genomic DNA using the immunoSEQ Assay, a bias-controlled multiplex PCR. From the authors' description of their analysis: Within the assay, amplification of reference gene primers was used to estimate how many nucleated cells each sample contained. To quantify the absolute abundance of each unique TCRbeta CDR3 rearrangement, sequence reads were collapsed and filtered. Productive Simpson clonality was computed per sample as the square root of Simpson's diversity index over productive rearrangements. As stored in TCRdb, this immuneACCESS dataset retains in-frame rearrangements with V and J assigned. A fraction of the clones does not appear; measured against another copy, unresolved V genes explain less than half of the discrepancy, and the remainder lacks a known reason. D and trimming were read from the DNA, whereas the V and J calls and clone size are those reported in that table. The sample table contains roughly 220,000 clones; only one count was recorded for around 89% of them. Roughly 16% of the sample belongs to the ten largest clones.

The germline V gene sets CDR1 to MNHEY and CDR2 to SVGAGI. Including the terminal cysteine and phenylalanine, the CDR3 comprises 14 residues. Solely the CDR3 DNA is kept, with 42 bases framed from the first base. Compared with germline, V lacks 6 bases and J lacks 6 bases; bases without a gene match: 7. In the prospective study, participants were about 18 to 89 years old, resided in approximately 22 geographic areas of the United States, and were enrolled through a virtual design. To assign participants to cohorts, the prospective study relied on clinical history that participants themselves reported in a screening survey and a study questionnaire. Exposed participants were defined as having been in contact with someone with a PCR-confirmed or clinician-diagnosed COVID-19 case within 2 weeks of study entry. In the prospective study, mobile phlebotomists collected whole blood, serum and a nasopharyngeal or oropharyngeal swab from each participant. Additional blood draws and questionnaires over an approximately two-month period could optionally be provided by prospective study participants. Before DNA extraction, blood samples from the prospective study were shipped at room temperature or frozen.

Recombination joined TRBV6-5 with TRBJ1-4; 7 nucleotides in the junction match TRBD1. This TCR came from a man aged 30 to 39 who had been exposed to COVID-19. Sequencing was carried out using PBMCs or T cells enriched from blood (not recorded which). CDR3 reads: CASRLRGEDEKLFF. The nucleotide sequence reads as follows: TGTGCCAGCAGACTCAGGGGGGAGGATGAAAAACTGTTTTTT.